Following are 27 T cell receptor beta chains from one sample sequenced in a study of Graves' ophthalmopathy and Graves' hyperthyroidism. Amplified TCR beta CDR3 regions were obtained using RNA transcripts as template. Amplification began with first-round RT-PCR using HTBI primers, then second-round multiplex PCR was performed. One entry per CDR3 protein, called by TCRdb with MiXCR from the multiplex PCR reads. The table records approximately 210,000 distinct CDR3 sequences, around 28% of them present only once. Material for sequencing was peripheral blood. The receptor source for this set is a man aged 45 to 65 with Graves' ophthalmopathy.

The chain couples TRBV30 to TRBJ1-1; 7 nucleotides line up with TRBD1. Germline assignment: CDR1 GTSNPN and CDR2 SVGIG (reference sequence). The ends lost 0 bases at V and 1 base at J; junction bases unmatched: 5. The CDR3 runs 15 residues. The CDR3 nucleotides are TGTGCCTGGAGTGTCCCCGGACAGGCGAACACTGAAGCTTTCTTT. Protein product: CAWSVPGQANTEAFF.

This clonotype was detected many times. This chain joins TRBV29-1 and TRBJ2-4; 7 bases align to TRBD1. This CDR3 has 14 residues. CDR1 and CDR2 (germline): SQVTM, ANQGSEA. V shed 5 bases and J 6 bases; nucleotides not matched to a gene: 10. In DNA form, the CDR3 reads TGCAGCGTTTTGAGTCGACAGGGTCGAAACATTCAGTACTTC. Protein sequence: CSVLSRQGRNIQYF.

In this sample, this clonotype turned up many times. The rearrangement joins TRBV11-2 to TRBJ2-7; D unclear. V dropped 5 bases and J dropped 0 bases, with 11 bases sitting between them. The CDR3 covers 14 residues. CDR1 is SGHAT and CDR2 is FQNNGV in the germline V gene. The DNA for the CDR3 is TGTGCCAGCAGCGTAGTAGGAAGCTCCTACGAGCAGTACTTC. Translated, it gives CASSVVGSSYEQYF.

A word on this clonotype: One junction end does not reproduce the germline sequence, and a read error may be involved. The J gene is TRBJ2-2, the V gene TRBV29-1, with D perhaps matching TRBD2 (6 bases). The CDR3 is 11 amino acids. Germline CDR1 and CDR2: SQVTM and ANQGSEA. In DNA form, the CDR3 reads TGCAGCGTGGAAGCGGGCGGGGAGCTGTTTTTT. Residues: CSVEAGGELFF.

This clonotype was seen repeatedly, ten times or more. CDR3 residues: CASSQRPGTYEQYF. The CDR3 DNA reads as TGTGCCAGCAGCCAGCGCCCGGGAACCTACGAGCAGTACTTC. The V gene is TRBV7-2, the J gene TRBJ2-7; perhaps TRBD2 as D (5 bases). This CDR3 spans 14 amino acids. The ends were cut back, 5 bases at V and 2 bases at J, with 13 bases in the middle. The germline gives CDR1 SGHTA, CDR2 FQGNSA.

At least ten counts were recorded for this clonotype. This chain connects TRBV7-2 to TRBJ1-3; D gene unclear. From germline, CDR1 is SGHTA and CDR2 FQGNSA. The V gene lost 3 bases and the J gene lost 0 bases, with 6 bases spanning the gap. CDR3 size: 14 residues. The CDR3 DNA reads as TGTGCCAGCAGCTTTATCTCCTCTGGAAACACCATATATTTT. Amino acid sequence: CASSFISSGNTIYF.

The CDR3 loop is CASSGGVYTEAFF. CDR3 nucleotide sequence: TGTGCCAGCAGTGGGGGAGTCTACACTGAAGCTTTCTTT. The chain couples TRBV6-1 to TRBJ1-1; D gene unclear. The CDR3 extends over 13 amino acids. From germline, CDR1 is MNHNS and CDR2 SASEGT. The germline V and J ends were trimmed by 4 bases and 3 bases, with 9 bases remaining between them.

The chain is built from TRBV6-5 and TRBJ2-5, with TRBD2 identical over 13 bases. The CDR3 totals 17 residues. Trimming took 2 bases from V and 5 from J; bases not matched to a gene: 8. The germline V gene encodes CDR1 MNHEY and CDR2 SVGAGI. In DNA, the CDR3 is TGTGCCAGCAGTTACCGGACTAGCGGGAGTTCGAGCGAGACCCAGTACTTC. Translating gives CASSYRTSGSSSETQYF.

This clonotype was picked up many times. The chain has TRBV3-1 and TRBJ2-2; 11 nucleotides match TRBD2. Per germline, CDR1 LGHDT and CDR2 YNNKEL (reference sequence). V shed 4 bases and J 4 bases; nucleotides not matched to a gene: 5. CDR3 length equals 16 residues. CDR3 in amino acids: CASSPTSGSSTGELFF. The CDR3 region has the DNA TGTGCCAGCAGCCCAACTAGCGGGAGTAGCACCGGGGAGCTGTTTTTT.

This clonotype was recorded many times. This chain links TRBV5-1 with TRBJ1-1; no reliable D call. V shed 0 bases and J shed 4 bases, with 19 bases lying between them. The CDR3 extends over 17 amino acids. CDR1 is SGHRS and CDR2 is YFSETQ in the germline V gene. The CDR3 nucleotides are TGCGCCAGCAGCTTGGCGAGAGGTCCGGTTTTCGGCACTGAAGCTTTCTTT. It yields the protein CASSLARGPVFGTEAFF. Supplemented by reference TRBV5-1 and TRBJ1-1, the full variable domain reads KAGVTQTPRYLIKTRGQQVTLSCSPISGHRSVSWYQQTPGQGLQFLFEYFSETQRNKGNFPGRFSGRQFSNSRSEMNVSTLELGDSALYLCASSLARGPVFGTEAFFGQGTRLTVV.

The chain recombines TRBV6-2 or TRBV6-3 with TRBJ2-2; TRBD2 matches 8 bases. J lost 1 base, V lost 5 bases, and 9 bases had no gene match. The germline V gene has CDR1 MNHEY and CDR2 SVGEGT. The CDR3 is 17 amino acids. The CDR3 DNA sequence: TGTGCCAGCAGTAAACTCCCGGGACTAGGGAACACCGGGGAGCTGTTTTTT. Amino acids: CASSKLPGLGNTGELFF.

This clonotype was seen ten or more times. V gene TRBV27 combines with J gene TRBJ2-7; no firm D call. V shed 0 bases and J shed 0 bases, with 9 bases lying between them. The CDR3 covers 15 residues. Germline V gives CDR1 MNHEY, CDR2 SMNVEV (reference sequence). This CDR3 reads CASSLSGRPSYEQYF. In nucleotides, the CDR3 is TGTGCCAGCAGTTTATCAGGGCGGCCCTCCTACGAGCAGTACTTC.

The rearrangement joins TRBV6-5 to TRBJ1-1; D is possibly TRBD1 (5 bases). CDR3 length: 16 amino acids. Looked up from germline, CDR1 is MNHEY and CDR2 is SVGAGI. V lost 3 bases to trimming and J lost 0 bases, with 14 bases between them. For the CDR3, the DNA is TGTGCCAGCAGTTATACCGAAAACAGGATGAACACTGAAGCTTTCTTT. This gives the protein CASSYTENRMNTEAFF.

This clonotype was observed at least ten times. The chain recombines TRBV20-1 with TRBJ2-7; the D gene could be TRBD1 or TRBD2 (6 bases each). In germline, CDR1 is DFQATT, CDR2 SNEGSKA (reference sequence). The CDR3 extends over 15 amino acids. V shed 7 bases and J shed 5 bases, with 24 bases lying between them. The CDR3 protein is CSGETSRGAGNEQYF. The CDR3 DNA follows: TGCAGTGGCGAAACCTCTAGGGGGGCTGGAAACGAGCAGTACTTC.

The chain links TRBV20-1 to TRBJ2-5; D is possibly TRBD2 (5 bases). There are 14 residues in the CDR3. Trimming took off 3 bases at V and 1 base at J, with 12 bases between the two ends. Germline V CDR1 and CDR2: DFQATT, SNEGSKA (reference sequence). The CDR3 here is CSARVRGAQETQYF. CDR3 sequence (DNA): TGCAGTGCTAGGGTCCGGGGTGCCCAAGAGACCCAGTACTTC.

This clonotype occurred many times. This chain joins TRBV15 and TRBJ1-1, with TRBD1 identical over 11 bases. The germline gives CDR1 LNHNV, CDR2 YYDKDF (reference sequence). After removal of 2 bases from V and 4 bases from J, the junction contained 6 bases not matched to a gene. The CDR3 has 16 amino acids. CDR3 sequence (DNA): TGTGCCACCAGCAGACGACCGGGACAGGGGGGCACTGAAGCTTTCTTT. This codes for CATSRRPGQGGTEAFF. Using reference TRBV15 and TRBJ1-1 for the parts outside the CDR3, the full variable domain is DAMVIQNPRYQVTQFGKPVTLSCSQTLNHNVMYWYQQKSSQAPKLLFHYYDKDFNNEADTPDNFQSRRPNTSFCFLDIRSPGLGDTAMYLCATSRRPGQGGTEAFFGQGTRLTVV.

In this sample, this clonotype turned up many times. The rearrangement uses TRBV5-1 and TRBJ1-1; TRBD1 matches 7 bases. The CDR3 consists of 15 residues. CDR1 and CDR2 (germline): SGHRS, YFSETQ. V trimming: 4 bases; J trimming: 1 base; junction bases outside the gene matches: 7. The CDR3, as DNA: TGCGCCAGCAGCCGGGAGGGGGCAGCGAACACTGAAGCTTTCTTT. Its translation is CASSREGAANTEAFF.

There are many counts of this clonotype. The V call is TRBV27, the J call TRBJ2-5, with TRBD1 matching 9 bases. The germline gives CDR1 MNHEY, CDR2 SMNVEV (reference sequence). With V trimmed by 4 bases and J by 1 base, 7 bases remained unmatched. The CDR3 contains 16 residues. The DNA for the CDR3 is TGTGCCAGCAGTTCTCGGACAGGGGCGGCCCAAGAGACCCAGTACTTC. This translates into CASSSRTGAAQETQYF.

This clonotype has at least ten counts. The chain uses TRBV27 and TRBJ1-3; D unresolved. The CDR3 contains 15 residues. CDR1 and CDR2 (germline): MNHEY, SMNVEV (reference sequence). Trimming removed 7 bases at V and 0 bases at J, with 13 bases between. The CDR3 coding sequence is TGTGCCAGCACCCTGAGTTGGGGCTCTGGAAACACCATATATTTT. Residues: CASTLSWGSGNTIYF.

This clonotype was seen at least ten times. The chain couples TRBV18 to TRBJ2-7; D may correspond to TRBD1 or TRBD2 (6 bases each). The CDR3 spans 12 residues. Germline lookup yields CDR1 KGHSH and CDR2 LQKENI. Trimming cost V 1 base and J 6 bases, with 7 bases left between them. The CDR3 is CASSPQGGEQYF. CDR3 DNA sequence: TGTGCCAGCTCACCACAGGGGGGCGAGCAGTACTTC.

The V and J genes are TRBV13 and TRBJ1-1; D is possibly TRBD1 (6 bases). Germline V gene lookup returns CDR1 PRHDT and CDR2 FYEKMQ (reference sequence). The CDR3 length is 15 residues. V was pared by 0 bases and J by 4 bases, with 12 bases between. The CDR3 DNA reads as TGTGCCAGCAGCTTAGGCACAGGGAGTGGCACTGAAGCTTTCTTT. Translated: CASSLGTGSGTEAFF.

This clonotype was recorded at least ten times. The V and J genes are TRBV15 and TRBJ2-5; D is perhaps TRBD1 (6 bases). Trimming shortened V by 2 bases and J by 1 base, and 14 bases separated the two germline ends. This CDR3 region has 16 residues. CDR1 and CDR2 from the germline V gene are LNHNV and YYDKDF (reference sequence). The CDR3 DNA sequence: TGTGCCACCAGCAGAAATAGAGGACAGACCCAAGAGACCCAGTACTTC. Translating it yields CATSRNRGQTQETQYF. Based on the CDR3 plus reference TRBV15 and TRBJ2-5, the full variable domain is DAMVIQNPRYQVTQFGKPVTLSCSQTLNHNVMYWYQQKSSQAPKLLFHYYDKDFNNEADTPDNFQSRRPNTSFCFLDIRSPGLGDTAMYLCATSRNRGQTQETQYFGPGTRLLVL.

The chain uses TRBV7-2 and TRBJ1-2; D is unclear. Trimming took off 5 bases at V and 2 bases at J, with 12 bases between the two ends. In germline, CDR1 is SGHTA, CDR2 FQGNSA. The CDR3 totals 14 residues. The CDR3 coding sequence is TGTGCCAGCAGCCGTGCTGGAGAAAACTATGGCTACACCTTC. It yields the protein CASSRAGENYGYTF.

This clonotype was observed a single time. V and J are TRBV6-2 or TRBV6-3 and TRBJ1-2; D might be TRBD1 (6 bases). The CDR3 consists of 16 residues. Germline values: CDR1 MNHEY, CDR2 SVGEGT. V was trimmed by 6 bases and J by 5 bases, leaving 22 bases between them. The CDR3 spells CASSSLTGQATYGYTF. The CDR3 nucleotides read TGTGCCAGCAGCTCCCTGACAGGCCAGGCCACGTATGGCTACACCTTC.

The CDR3 loop is CASSPFGENTEAFF. CDR3 in DNA: TGTGCCAGCAGTCCCTTTGGGGAGAACACTGAAGCTTTCTTT. The chain uses TRBV12-3 or TRBV12-4 and TRBJ1-1; unclear D gene. CDR3 length: 14 residues. V was clipped by 5 bases and J by 1 base, with 11 bases between them.

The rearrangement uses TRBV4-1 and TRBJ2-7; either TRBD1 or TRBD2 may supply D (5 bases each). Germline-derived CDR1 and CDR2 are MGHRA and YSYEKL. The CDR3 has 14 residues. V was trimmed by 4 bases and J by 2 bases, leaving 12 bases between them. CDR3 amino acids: CASSPLVGAYEQYF. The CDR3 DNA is TGCGCCAGCAGCCCCTTGGTGGGGGCCTACGAGCAGTACTTC.

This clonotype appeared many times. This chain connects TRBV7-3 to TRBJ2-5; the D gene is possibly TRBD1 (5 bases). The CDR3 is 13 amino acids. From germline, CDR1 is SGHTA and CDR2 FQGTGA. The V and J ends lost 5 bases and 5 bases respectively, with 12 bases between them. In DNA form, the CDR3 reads TGTGCCAGCAGCCCTGGGCCAGGGGAGACCCAGTACTTC. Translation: CASSPGPGETQYF.